This T cell receptor beta chain was recovered during a study of regulatory T cells in long-lasting Graves disease. This CDR3 is built from 13 residues. Trimming cost V 10 bases and J 3 bases, with 13 bases left between them. Germline V gene sequence: CDR1 SGHRS, CDR2 YFSETQ. This sample's time point: persistent/refractory GD, antithyroid drugs over 5 years with positive TRAb. The TCR library was prepared using RNA isolated from PBMCs. Library construction for TCR beta used iRepertoire HTBI primers and Arm-PCR of CDR3 regions. TCRdb ran MiXCR on the multiplex PCR reads and lists one entry per CDR3 protein. The table has roughly 300,000 distinct CDR3 sequences, 22% seen once.

The sample in question was peripheral blood mononuclear cells (PBMCs), obtained when the disease was refractory, from a patient treated with antithyroid drugs. The sequence was obtained from a female donor with Graves disease. The chain recombines TRBV5-1 with TRBJ1-4; a possible D gene is TRBD1 (6 bases). The CDR3 DNA sequence: TGCGCCCGGATCAACAGGGCTAATGAAAAACTGTTTTTT. Its protein is CARINRANEKLFF.